This T cell receptor (beta chain) comes out of a study of cytomegalovirus exposure and HLA in healthy donors. The CDR3 totals 12 residues. Germline V gene sequence: CDR1 SEHNR, CDR2 FQNEAQ (reference sequence). The V end was cut by 6 bases, the J end by 11 bases, with 14 bases between. Concerning this clone itself: Its antigen is undetermined.

PCR employed 60 Vbeta and 13 Jbeta primers. Sequenced by immunoSEQ multiplex PCR; TCRdb stores in-frame clones only, minus some. Among some 57,000 clones listed, about 71% were seen once. Overall study findings and caveats: Among TCR beta chains, those listed as cytomegalovirus-associated numbered about 150. Available immune exposure information was restricted to CMV serostatus only.

The V and J genes are TRBV7-9 and TRBJ2-4, with a tentative D call TRBD2 (6 bases). The sequenced sample was PBMCs. The TCR sequence derives from a woman aged 60-75 years in good health and CMV-seropositive. The CDR3 sequence: CASSGTDPVQYF. The CDR3 region has the DNA TGTGCCAGCAGTGGGACTGATCCGGTTCAGTACTTC.